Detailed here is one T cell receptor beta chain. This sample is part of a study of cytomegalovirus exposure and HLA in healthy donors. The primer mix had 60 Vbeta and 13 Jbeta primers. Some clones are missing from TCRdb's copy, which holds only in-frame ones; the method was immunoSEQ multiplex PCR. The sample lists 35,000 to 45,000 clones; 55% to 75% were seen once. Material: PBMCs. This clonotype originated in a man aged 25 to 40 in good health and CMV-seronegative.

In DNA, the CDR3 is TGTGCCAGCAGTTACGAAGGGGGAAGCATTCAGTACTTC. This encodes CASSYEGGSIQYF. The rearrangement uses TRBV6-5 and TRBJ2-4; maybe TRBD1 (6 bases). The ends were cut back, 2 bases at V and 9 bases at J, with 11 bases in the middle. The CDR3 totals 13 residues. The V gene's germline CDR1 is MNHEY and CDR2 SVGAGI.